This T cell receptor (beta chain) was identified during a study of cytomegalovirus exposure and HLA in healthy donors. Concerning this clone: Other DNA variants within this sample encode the same CDR3.

A multiplex PCR was run with 60 Vbeta primers and 13 Jbeta primers. TCRdb's table, derived via immunoSEQ multiplex PCR, lists solely in-frame clones and lacks some. The sample lists about 98,000 clones, 70% to 80% occurring once. The CDR3 is 13 amino acids. Germline V gene lookup returns CDR1 SGHTA and CDR2 FQGTGA. Trimming took 3 bases from V and 4 from J; bases not matched to a gene: 2. This rearrangement joins TRBV7-3 to TRBJ1-2; 7 nucleotides align to TRBD1. Sequenced sample: PBMCs. This sequence originates from a man aged 18-30 years in good health and CMV-seropositive. CDR3 DNA sequence: TGTGCCAGCAGCTTGGCAGGGGGCTATGGCTACACCTTC. This encodes CASSLAGGYGYTF.